This T cell receptor beta chain was identified during a study of T cells after yellow fever vaccination. This clonotype was counted a few times. What it binds is unknown. In TCRdb, the 5' RACE reads were re-called with MiXCR into one record per CDR3 protein. The sample shows over 300,000 distinct CDR3 sequences, roughly 4% of them seen only once. The study, taken as a whole, reports: Within FACS-sorted repertoires, abundant clonotypes contaminating from the bulk population could be present.

This CDR3 is 15 amino acids long. Trimming cost V 0 bases and J 4 bases, with 14 bases left between them. CDR1 and CDR2 from the germline V gene are DFQATT and SNEGSKA (reference sequence). Sample: PBMCs, taken 5 days after the yellow fever booster vaccination. The sequence was obtained from a man between 18 and 29 years old who received the YFV17D yellow fever vaccine. The chain is built from TRBV20-1 and TRBJ2-3; D perhaps matches TRBD1 (5 bases). CDR3 in DNA: TGCAGTGCTAGAGATCTAGGGGTGTCGGCAGATACGCAGTATTTT. Amino acids: CSARDLGVSADTQYF.